The clone carrying this TCR beta chain has only a few counts. This entry comes from a study of blood T cell repertoires in COVID-19. Study-wide context: Sites across the United States, Italy and Spain contributed samples from acute and convalescent COVID-19. PBMCs, B-cell-depleted T cells, or T cells provided the cDNA or gDNA that made up the material.

Participants were placed into cohorts based on the clinical history they reported. Authors' analysis steps: Cell counts per sample came from amplifying reference gene primers. TCRdb's copy holds only in-frame clones and misses some; the assay was immunoSEQ multiplex PCR. That table supplies the V and J calls and clone size; D and trimming were determined from the DNA. The sample shows over 200,000 clones, 80% to 90% of them seen only once. This TCR came from a man aged 35 to 55 who had recovered from COVID-19. Sequencing used PBMCs or T cells enriched from blood (not recorded which).

CDR3 nucleotides: TGTGCCAGCAGCCTGACAGGGGGAGGCCAGCCCCAGCATTTT. Its translation is CASSLTGGGQPQHF. The chain carries TRBV7-9 and TRBJ1-5, with 9 bases matching TRBD1. The CDR3 spans 14 residues. V lost 5 bases to trimming and J lost 7 bases; unmatched junction nucleotides: 6. Per the germline V gene, CDR1 is SEHNR and CDR2 is FQNEAQ (reference sequence).